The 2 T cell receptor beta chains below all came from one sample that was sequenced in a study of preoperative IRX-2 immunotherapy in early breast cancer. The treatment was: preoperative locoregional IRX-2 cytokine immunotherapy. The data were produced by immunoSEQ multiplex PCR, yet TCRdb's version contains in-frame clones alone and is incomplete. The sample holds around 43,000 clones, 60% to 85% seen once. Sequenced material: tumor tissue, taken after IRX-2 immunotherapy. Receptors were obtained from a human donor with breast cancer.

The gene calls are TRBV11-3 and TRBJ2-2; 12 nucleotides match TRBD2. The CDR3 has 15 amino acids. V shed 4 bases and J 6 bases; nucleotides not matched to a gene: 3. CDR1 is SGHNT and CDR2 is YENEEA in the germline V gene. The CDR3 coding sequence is TGTGCCAGCAGCTCTAGCGGGAGGGCCCCCGGGGAGCTGTTTTTT. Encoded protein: CASSSSGRAPGELFF.

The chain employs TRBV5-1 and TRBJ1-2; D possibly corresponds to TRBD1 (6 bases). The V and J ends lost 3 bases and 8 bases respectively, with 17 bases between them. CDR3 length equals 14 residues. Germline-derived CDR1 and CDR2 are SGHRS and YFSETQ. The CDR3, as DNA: TGCGCCAGCAGCTACCAGGGGCGGAAAGGAGGCTACACCTTC. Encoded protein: CASSYQGRKGGYTF.